The clone carrying this TCR beta chain was picked up many times. No antigen is known for it. Germline V gene data show CDR1 as SGHAT and CDR2 as FQNNGV. The CDR3 spans 17 residues. J was trimmed by 8 bases and V by 4 bases; bases with no gene match: 16. These data come from a study of shared clonotypes between healthy human individuals. Overall study results and limits: Non-shared clonotypes had lower generation probabilities than clonotypes shared by all four sorted-subset donors.

Genomic DNA belonging to each subset was distributed in equal measure over several immunoSEQ plates. Using immunoSEQ multiplex PCR, the repertoire was profiled, and TCRdb retains in-frame clones only, with some absent. The repertoire includes some 1,100,000 clones, around 78% of them detected once, and approximately 0.5% sits in the top ten. The chain carries TRBV11-2 and TRBJ1-4, with 7 bases aligning to TRBD1. Sequenced material: memory CD4+ T cells from PBMCs. This sample's subset: CD45RA-negative fraction. The TCR comes from a man aged 18 to 30 in good health. Some clones in this sample may be carry-over from other donors' samples. The CDR3 DNA follows: TGTGCCAGCAGCTCCCTGAGCGGTAGGGGGCCGGTGGAAAAACTGTTTTTT. This sequence encodes CASSSLSGRGPVEKLFF.